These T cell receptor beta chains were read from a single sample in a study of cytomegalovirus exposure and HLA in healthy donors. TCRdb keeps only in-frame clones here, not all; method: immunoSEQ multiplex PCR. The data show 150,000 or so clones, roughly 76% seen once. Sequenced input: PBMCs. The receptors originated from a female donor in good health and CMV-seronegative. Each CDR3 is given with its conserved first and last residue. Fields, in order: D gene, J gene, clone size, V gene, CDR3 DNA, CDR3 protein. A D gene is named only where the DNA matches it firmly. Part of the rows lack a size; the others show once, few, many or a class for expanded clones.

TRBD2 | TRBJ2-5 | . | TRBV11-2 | TGTGCCAGCAGCTTAGGGCTAGCGGGGACCCAAGAGACCCAGTACTTC | CASSLGLAGTQETQYF
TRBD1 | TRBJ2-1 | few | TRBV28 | TGTGCCAGCAGTTCTGGACAGGGTAGGAATGAGCAGTTCTTC | CASSSGQGRNEQFF
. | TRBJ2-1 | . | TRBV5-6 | TGTGCCAGCAGCCCCACCACACCTCCAGCGAATGAGCAGTTCTTC | CASSPTTPPANEQFF
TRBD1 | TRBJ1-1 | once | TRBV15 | TGTGCCACCAGCCCACGGGACAGGGGTGACCTCACTGAAGCTTTCTTT | CATSPRDRGDLTEAFF
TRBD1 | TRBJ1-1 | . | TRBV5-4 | TGTGCCATCAAAACCAACGACAGGGGGTGGCCTATGAACACTGAAGCTTTCTTT | CAIKTNDRGWPMNTEAFF
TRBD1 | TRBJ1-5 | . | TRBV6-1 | TGTGCCAGCAGAGTGGGACAGGGGGTTCATCAGCCCCAGCATTTT | CASRVGQGVHQPQHF
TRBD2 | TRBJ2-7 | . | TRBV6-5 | TGTGCCAGCAGTTACGTAGCGGGGGGGGGTTACGAGCAGTACTTC | CASSYVAGGGYEQYF
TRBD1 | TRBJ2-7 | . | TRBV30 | TGTGCCTGGAGTCCCCGACCGGGACAGGGTACCTACGAGCAGTACTTC | CAWSPRPGQGTYEQYF
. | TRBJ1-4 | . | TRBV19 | TGTGCCAGTAGTATCCCGAGTGAAACTAATGAAAAACTGTTTTTT | CASSIPSETNEKLFF
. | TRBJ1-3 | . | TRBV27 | TGTGCCAGCAGTTCCGCGGCAGCTGGAAACACCATATATTTT | CASSSAAAGNTIYF
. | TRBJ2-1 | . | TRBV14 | TGTGCCAGCAGCCTAAACGGAGGAGTTCTGGGCAATGAGCAGTTCTTC | CASSLNGGVLGNEQFF
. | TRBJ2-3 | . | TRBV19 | TGTGCCAGTAGTGACCATGCGGGGATTCACCCCTCAGATACGCAGTATTTT | CASSDHAGIHPSDTQYF
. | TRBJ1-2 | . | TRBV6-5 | TGTGCCAGCAGTTACCGGGGGGATGGCTACACCTTC | CASSYRGDGYTF
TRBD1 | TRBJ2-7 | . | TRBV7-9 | TGTGCCAGCAGCTTACCACAGGGGAGCGTAGGCGAGCAGTACTTC | CASSLPQGSVGEQYF
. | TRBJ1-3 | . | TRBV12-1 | TGTGCCAGCAGCTTTGCGCCCCCGGCAGGGAAGTCTGGAAACACCATATATTTT | CASSFAPPAGKSGNTIYF
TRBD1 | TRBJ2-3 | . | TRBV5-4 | TGTGCCAGCAGCTCTAAGGGACAGGGGGTCGGGGATACGCAGTATTTT | CASSSKGQGVGDTQYF
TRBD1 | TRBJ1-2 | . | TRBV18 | TGTGCCAGCTCACCATCCGGGACAGGCCCCCTTGGCTACACCTTC | CASSPSGTGPLGYTF
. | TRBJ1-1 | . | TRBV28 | TGTGCCAGCAGTTCCCGCCTGGGGGCGAGGACTGAAGCTTTCTTT | CASSSRLGARTEAFF
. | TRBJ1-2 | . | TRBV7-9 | TGTGCCAGCAGCTCGCTGACTGAGACCTATGGCTACACCTTC | CASSSLTETYGYTF
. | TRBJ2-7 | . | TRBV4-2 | TGTGCCAGCAGCCAAGATCCGTCCAGGATCTCCTACGAGCAGTACTTC | CASSQDPSRISYEQYF
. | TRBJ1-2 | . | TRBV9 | TGTGCCAGCAGCGGGCAGCGTAATGATGGCTACACCTTC | CASSGQRNDGYTF
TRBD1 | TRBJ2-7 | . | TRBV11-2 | TGTGCCAGCAGCTCCGGACAGGGTGACTCCTACGAGCAGTACTTC | CASSSGQGDSYEQYF
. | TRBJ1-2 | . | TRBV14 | TGTGCCAGCAGCCAATTGGCAGGGTTTAGTGGCTACACCTTC | CASSQLAGFSGYTF
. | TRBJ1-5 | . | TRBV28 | TGTGCCAGCAGTCCACGTGGGCAGGGGTTAGGTCAGCCCCAGCATTTT | CASSPRGQGLGQPQHF
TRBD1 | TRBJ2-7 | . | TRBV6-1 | TGTGCCAGCAGTCAAAGGACAGGTAAAACCTACGAGCAGTACTTC | CASSQRTGKTYEQYF
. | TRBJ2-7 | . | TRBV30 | TGTGCCTGGAGGGCGGTTAGCGGAAACTCCTACGAGCAGTACTTC | CAWRAVSGNSYEQYF
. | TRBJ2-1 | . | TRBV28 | TGTGCCAGCAGGGGCCTGGACGGGAGCTCCTACAATGAGCAGTTCTTC | CASRGLDGSSYNEQFF
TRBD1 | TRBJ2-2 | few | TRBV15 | TGTGCCACCAGCTCCTTGGACAGGGATGGCACGAACACCGGGGAGCTGTTTTTT | CATSSLDRDGTNTGELFF
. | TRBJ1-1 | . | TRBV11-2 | TGTGCCAGCAGCTTAGTTGGGGGCGGAGCTTTCTTT | CASSLVGGGAFF
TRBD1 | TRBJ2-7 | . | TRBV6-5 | TGTGCCAGCGGGGACAGGGTAGGGGAGCAGTACTTC | CASGDRVGEQYF
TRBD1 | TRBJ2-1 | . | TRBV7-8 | TGTGCCAGCAGCACGGCCGGGACAGGGGGGCATGAGCAGTTCTTC | CASSTAGTGGHEQFF
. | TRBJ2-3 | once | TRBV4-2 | TGTGCCAGCAGCCAAGAAGGGGGGGGTCCAGATACGCAGTATTTT | CASSQEGGGPDTQYF
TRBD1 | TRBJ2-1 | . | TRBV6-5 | TGTGCCAGCAGCCGGACAGGGTCTTCCTACAATGAGCAGTTCTTC | CASSRTGSSYNEQFF
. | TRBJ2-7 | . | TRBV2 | TGTGCCAGCAGCCGGGACACGGCGTCCTACGAGCAGTACTTC | CASSRDTASYEQYF
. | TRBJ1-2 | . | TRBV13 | TGTGCCAGCAGCCTAAGGTCCCAGGTGTCTGGCTACACCTTC | CASSLRSQVSGYTF
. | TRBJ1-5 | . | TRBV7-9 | TGTGCCAGCAGCTTGCAACTGGATCAGCCCCAGCATTTT | CASSLQLDQPQHF
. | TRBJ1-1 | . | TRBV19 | TGTGCCAGTAGGGAGAAGACAGCGATGAACACTGAAGCTTTCTTT | CASREKTAMNTEAFF
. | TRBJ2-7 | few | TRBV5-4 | TGTGCCAGCAGCCCCGGGGGGCCCTCCTACGAGCAGTACTTC | CASSPGGPSYEQYF
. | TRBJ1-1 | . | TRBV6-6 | TGTGCCAGCAGTTTTGCCTCGCAGGGGAACACTGAAGCTTTCTTT | CASSFASQGNTEAFF
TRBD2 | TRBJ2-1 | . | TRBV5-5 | TGTGCCAGCAGCGCCGGGACTAGCGGGATCAATGAGCAGTTCTTC | CASSAGTSGINEQFF